The source of this T cell receptor (beta chain) is a study of blood T cell repertoires in COVID-19. Study-wide background: PBMCs, B-cell-depleted T cells, or T cells provided the cDNA or gDNA that made up the material.

Germline V gene sequence: CDR1 SQVTM, CDR2 ANQGSEA. V was shortened by 5 bases and J by 1 base, with 24 bases between the two germline ends. This CDR3 spans 19 amino acids. Everyone who took part was roughly 18 to 100 years old, and they came from about 25 US areas. Recovered status in Cohort 3 required two negative PCRs, clearance, or symptom resolution. Original methodology: Estimated nucleated cell counts came from reference gene primer amplification. Assay: immunoSEQ multiplex PCR; the TCRdb copy retains only in-frame clones and omits some. V and J calls and clone size come straight from that table; D and trimming were deduced from the DNA. The data contain 250,000 to 300,000 clones, roughly 80% of them seen just once; the ten biggest clones take up roughly 3.6%.

The sequencing input was PBMCs or T cells enriched from blood (not recorded which). The TCR originated in a man in his forties or fifties who had recovered from COVID-19. V usage is TRBV29-1 and J usage is TRBJ2-6; TRBD2 is a possible D gene (5 bases). CDR3 in amino acids: CSVPGGEVGSSSGANVLTF. The CDR3 region has the DNA TGCAGCGTTCCCGGAGGTGAGGTCGGAAGTTCATCTGGGGCCAACGTCCTGACTTTC.